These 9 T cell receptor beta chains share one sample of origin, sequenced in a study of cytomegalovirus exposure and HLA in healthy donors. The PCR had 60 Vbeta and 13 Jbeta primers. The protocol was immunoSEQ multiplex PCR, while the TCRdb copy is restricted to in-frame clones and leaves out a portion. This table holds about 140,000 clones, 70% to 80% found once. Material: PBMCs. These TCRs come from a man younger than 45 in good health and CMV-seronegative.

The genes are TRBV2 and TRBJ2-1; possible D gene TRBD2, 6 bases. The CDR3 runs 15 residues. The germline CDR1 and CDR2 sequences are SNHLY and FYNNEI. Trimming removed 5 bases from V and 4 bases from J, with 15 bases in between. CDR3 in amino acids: CASSLAVGGYNEQFF. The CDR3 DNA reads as TGTGCCAGCAGTTTAGCGGTTGGGGGGTACAATGAGCAGTTCTTC.

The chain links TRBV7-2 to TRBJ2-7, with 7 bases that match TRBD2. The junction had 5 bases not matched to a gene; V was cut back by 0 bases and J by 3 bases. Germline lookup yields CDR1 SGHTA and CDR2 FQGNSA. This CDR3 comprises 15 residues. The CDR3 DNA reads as TGTGCCAGCAGCTTAGCGGCTAGCGGCTTCTACGAGCAGTACTTC. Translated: CASSLAASGFYEQYF.

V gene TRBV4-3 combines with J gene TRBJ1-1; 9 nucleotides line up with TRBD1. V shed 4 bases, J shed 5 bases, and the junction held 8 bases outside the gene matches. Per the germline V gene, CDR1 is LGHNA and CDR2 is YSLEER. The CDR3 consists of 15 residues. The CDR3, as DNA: TGCGCCAGCAGCCCCACCGGGACAGGGAGGACTGAAGCTTTCTTT. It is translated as CASSPTGTGRTEAFF.

The CDR3 region has the DNA TGTGCCAGCAGAGACAACTCTGGAAACACCATATATTTT. It is translated as CASRDNSGNTIYF. The V and J genes are TRBV9 and TRBJ1-3, with unresolved D. The CDR3 has 13 residues. V lost 5 bases to trimming and J lost 0 bases, with 6 bases between them. Germline CDR1 SGDLS, CDR2 YYNGEE.

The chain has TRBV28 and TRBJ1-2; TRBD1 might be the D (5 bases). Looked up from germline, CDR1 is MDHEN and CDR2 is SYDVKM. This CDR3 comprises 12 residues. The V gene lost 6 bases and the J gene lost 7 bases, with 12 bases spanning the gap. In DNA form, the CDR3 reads TGTGCCAGCAGACAAGGGGTTTCTGGCTACACCTTC. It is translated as CASRQGVSGYTF.

CDR3 bases: TGCGCCAGCAGCTTGGCCGACAGGGGGGTAGGAGAGACCCAGTACTTC. Translated: CASSLADRGVGETQYF. The J gene is TRBJ2-5, the V gene TRBV5-1; 9 nucleotides align to TRBD1. V trimming: 0 bases; J trimming: 4 bases; junction bases outside the gene matches: 7. The length of the CDR3 is 16 residues. CDR1 is SGHRS and CDR2 is YFSETQ in the germline V gene.

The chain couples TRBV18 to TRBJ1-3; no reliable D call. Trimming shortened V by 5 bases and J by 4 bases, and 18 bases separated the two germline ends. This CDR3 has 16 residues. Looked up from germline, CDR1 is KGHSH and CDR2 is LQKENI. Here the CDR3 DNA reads TGTGCCAGCTCAACTAACGGGGTCGATTTGGGAAACACCATATATTTT. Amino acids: CASSTNGVDLGNTIYF.

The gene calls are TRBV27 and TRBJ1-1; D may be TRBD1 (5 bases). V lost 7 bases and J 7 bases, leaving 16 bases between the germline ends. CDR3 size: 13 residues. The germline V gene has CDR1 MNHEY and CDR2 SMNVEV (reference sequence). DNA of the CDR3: TGTGCCAGCACCTCTTGGGGCGGGAATGAAGCTTTCTTT. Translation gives CASTSWGGNEAFF.

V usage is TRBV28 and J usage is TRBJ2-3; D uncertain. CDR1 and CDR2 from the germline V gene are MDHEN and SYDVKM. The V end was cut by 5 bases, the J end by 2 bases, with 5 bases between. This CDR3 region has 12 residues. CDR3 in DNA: TGTGCCAGCAGTACTACCACAGATACGCAGTATTTT. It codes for CASSTTTDTQYF.